Below, one T cell receptor (beta chain) is given with its context. The sample originates from a study of patients and donors after allogeneic stem cell transplantation. This CDR3 contains 17 residues. V was shortened by 0 bases and J by 0 bases, with 14 bases between the two germline ends. Germline V gene sequence: CDR1 SGHVS, CDR2 FNYEAQ. TCRdb processed the RT-PCR reads anew with MiXCR; each CDR3 protein has one entry. The data show 390,000 or so distinct CDR3 sequences, 16% seen once. The TCR was taken from a human donor who was either an allogeneic HSCT recipient or a stem cell or donor lymphocyte infusion donor (not recorded which). It is not recorded whose cells these are; they may come from a transplant donor. Sequencing used blood, either unsorted or a sorted T cell fraction (not recorded which). The chain couples TRBV7-6 to TRBJ1-2, with D possibly TRBD1 on 5 matching bases. The CDR3 here is CASSLAPPGSANYGYTF. The CDR3 nucleotides read TGTGCCAGCAGCTTAGCCCCCCCAGGGTCCGCTAACTATGGCTACACCTTC.